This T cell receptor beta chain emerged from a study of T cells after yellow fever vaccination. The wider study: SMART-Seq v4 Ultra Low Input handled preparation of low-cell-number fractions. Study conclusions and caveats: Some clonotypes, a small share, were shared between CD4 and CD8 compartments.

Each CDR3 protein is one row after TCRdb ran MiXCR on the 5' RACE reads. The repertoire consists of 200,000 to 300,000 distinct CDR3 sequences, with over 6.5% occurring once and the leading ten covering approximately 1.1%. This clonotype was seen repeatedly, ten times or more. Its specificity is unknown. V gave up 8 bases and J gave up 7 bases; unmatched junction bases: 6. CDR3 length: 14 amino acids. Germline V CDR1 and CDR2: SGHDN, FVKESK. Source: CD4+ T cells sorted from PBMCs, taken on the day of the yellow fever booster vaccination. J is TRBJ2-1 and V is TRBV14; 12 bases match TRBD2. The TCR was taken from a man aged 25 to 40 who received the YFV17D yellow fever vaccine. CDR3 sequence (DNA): TGTGCCAGCCAGCTAGCGGGAGGGTGGAATGAGCAGTTCTTC. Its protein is CASQLAGGWNEQFF.